The 2 T cell receptor beta chains in this list originate from one sample, sequenced in a study of immune reconstitution after stem cell transplant in scleroderma. Via MiXCR, TCRdb re-called the RT-PCR reads, giving one row per CDR3 protein. This sample has 1,500 to 2,000 distinct CDR3 sequences, with approximately 3.7% found just once. Sampling was carried out before or after autologous hematopoietic stem cell transplantation (not recorded which). These TCRs come from a male donor with systemic sclerosis.

This clonotype is termed medium-sized. The chain joins TRBV28 to TRBJ1-5, with 9 bases identical to TRBD1. V shed 6 bases and J 0 bases; nucleotides not matched to a gene: 12. This CDR3 is built from 18 residues. Germline loops: CDR1 MDHEN, CDR2 SYDVKM. DNA of the CDR3: TGTGCCAGCAGGCCGGGACAGGGAATCCTTTTTAGCAATCAGCCCCAGCATTTT. Encoded protein: CASRPGQGILFSNQPQHF.

This clonotype is medium-sized in the sample. The chain is built from TRBV7-8 and TRBJ1-2, with D perhaps matching TRBD1 (6 bases). The CDR3 loop spans 14 amino acids. The V end was cut by 1 base, the J end by 5 bases, with 11 bases between. Germline V gene data show CDR1 as SGHVS and CDR2 as FQNEAQ. CDR3 sequence reads: CASSLGGGIYGYTF. The CDR3, as DNA: TGTGCCAGCAGCTTAGGAGGGGGGATTTATGGCTACACCTTC.